What follows is one T cell receptor (beta chain) and its context. The antigen is not known. Germline CDR1 SGHRS, CDR2 YFSETQ. The CDR3 length is 16 residues. Trimming cost V 4 bases and J 0 bases, with 13 bases left between them. The data stem from a study of T-cell reconstitution after alpha-beta-depleted transplantation in children. Molecular barcoding with unique molecular identifiers was used for the TCRbeta library. Each CDR3 protein gets one entry after TCRdb re-called the PCR reads with MiXCR. The sample lists approximately 980,000 distinct CDR3 sequences, roughly 29% occurring once. The study's findings and limits: As was reported, about two months after transplant, alpha-beta T cells came from several hundred expanded graft clones.

This receptor was obtained from a boy under two years old who had a stem cell transplant for SCID, so the T cells may come from the graft donor. Here the sequenced sample was PBMCs, mostly from graft donor cells, taken 360 days after TCRalphabeta/CD19-depleted stem cell transplant. The chain links TRBV5-1 to TRBJ2-2; D might be TRBD1 or TRBD2, each matching 5 bases. Here the CDR3 reads CASSPGTSTNTGELFF. CDR3 nucleotide sequence: TGCGCCAGCAGCCCGGGGACGTCCACGAACACCGGGGAGCTGTTTTTT.